Below, 18 T cell receptor beta chains from the same sample are listed, as sequenced in a study of blood T cell repertoires in COVID-19. This table comes from immunoSEQ multiplex PCR, and its TCRdb copy is limited to in-frame clones, with some not included. The table lists 250,000 to 350,000 clones, roughly 87% of them singletons. The sample was peripheral blood. These receptors were obtained from a woman aged 50 to 60 who had recovered from COVID-19.

The rearrangement links TRBV5-4 to TRBJ1-1, with D perhaps TRBD1 (6 bases). The V and J ends lost 0 bases and 0 bases respectively, with 9 bases between them. Germline lookup yields CDR1 SGHNT and CDR2 YYREEE (reference sequence). CDR3 length: 15 amino acids. CDR3 nucleotide sequence: TGTGCCAGCAGCTTGGGAGGACAGATGAACACTGAAGCTTTCTTT. Its translation is CASSLGGQMNTEAFF.

This chain links TRBV7-9 with TRBJ2-2; D gene unclear. Germline values: CDR1 SEHNR, CDR2 FQNEAQ (reference sequence). Trimming stripped 1 base from V and 5 bases from J, with 2 bases between. CDR3 length: 12 amino acids. The CDR3 sequence is CASSLVTGELFF. The CDR3 DNA is TGTGCCAGCAGCTTAGTAACCGGGGAGCTGTTTTTT. Full variable domain (outside the CDR3, taken from reference TRBV7-9 and TRBJ2-2): DTGVSQNPRHKITKRGQNVTFRCDPISEHNRLYWYRQTLGQGPEFLTYFQNEAQLEKSRLLSDRFSAERPKGSFSTLEIQRTEQGDSAMYLCASSLVTGELFFGEGSRLTVL.

The chain employs TRBV5-1 and TRBJ1-1; possibly TRBD1 for D (6 bases). With 7 bases removed from V and 0 bases from J, the gap between germline ends came to 16 bases. In germline, CDR1 is SGHRS, CDR2 YFSETQ. CDR3 length: 15 residues. In DNA form, the CDR3 reads TGCGCCAGCCCTTGGACAGAATCCATGAACACTGAAGCTTTCTTT. Translating gives CASPWTESMNTEAFF.

Only one count was recorded for this clone. The chain joins TRBV6-6 to TRBJ2-5; maybe TRBD1 (7 bases). Trimming cost V 0 bases and J 4 bases, with 15 bases left between them. The CDR3 runs 16 residues. Germline V CDR1 and CDR2: MNHNY, SVGAGI (reference sequence). CDR3 nucleotide sequence: TGTGCCAGCAGTTACTCGCCAGGGGGAGGTAGAGAGACCCAGTACTTC. As protein: CASSYSPGGGRETQYF.

This clone was seen more than once but under ten times. J is TRBJ2-2 and V is TRBV18; tentative D call: TRBD1 (6 bases). Germline CDR1 reads KGHSH; CDR2 reads LQKENI. This CDR3 spans 12 amino acids. Trimming shortened V by 8 bases and J by 3 bases, and 7 bases separated the two germline ends. CDR3 DNA: TGTGCCAGCCAGGGGTACACCGGGGAGCTGTTTTTT. It specifies CASQGYTGELFF.

The chain has TRBV2 and TRBJ1-1, with a tentative D call TRBD1 (6 bases). The CDR3 is 12 residues long. Germline CDR1 reads SNHLY; CDR2 reads FYNNEI. Trimming pared 6 bases from V and 10 bases from J, leaving 15 bases between. The DNA of the CDR3 is TGTGCCAGCAGGGTGGACAGCCCGGGAGCTTTCTTT. It translates to CASRVDSPGAFF.

V and J are TRBV29-1 and TRBJ1-2; the match to TRBD1 covers 8 bases. There are 13 residues in the CDR3. The V and J ends lost 5 bases and 2 bases, in that order; junction bases with no gene match: 4. The germline CDR1 and CDR2 sequences are SQVTM and ANQGSEA. CDR3 in amino acids: CSVMTGENYGYTF. The CDR3 DNA is TGCAGCGTTATGACAGGGGAGAACTATGGCTACACCTTC.

In this sample, this clone turned up a few times. V gene TRBV5-5 combines with J gene TRBJ2-3; D may be TRBD1 (5 bases). V shed 3 bases and J shed 3 bases, with 20 bases lying between them. The CDR3 spans 17 residues. The germline V gene has CDR1 SGHKS and CDR2 YYEKEE (reference sequence). The CDR3 reads CASSYSNWGAGTDTQYF. CDR3 DNA sequence: TGTGCCAGCAGCTACTCCAATTGGGGCGCCGGGACAGATACGCAGTATTTT.

This clone was seen repeatedly, ten times or more. This chain uses TRBV7-6 with TRBJ1-2; 10 bases agree with TRBD1. The length of the CDR3 is 17 residues. In germline, CDR1 is SGHVS, CDR2 FNYEAQ. V lost 4 bases and J lost 6; bases outside the gene matches: 14. This chain's CDR3 is CASSSGTGALKIHGYTF. CDR3 nucleotides: TGTGCCAGCAGCTCCGGGACAGGGGCCCTTAAGATCCATGGCTACACCTTC.

This clone was counted between two and nine times. This chain connects TRBV13 to TRBJ1-2; D ambiguous. V was shortened by 2 bases and J by 4 bases, with 8 bases between the two germline ends. The CDR3 length is 13 residues. CDR1 PRHDT and CDR2 FYEKMQ come from the germline V gene (reference sequence). The CDR3 DNA sequence: TGTGCCAGCAGCTTAAGGGAGAGCTATGGCTACACCTTC. This sequence encodes CASSLRESYGYTF.

This clone was seen just once. The chain is built from TRBV7-2 and TRBJ2-7, with 12 bases lining up with TRBD2. The CDR3 length is 15 residues. The V gene's germline CDR1 is SGHTA and CDR2 FQGNSA. The ends lost 5 bases at V and 5 bases at J; junction bases unmatched: 7. The CDR3 DNA is TGTGCCAGCAGCCACCAGACTAGCGGGGGACACGAGCAGTACTTC. Its protein is CASSHQTSGGHEQYF.

The J gene is TRBJ2-3, the V gene TRBV9; 8 nucleotides agree with TRBD2. Trimming cost V 0 bases and J 4 bases; bases outside gene matches: 7. Germline V CDR1 and CDR2: SGDLS, YYNGEE. The CDR3 contains 16 residues. Here the CDR3 reads CASSVALGAGADTQYF. The DNA for the CDR3 is TGTGCCAGCAGCGTAGCATTGGGAGCGGGGGCAGATACGCAGTATTTT.

This clone appeared once. The rearrangement joins TRBV28 to TRBJ1-3; D gene uncertain. The CDR3 consists of 14 residues. Trimming pared 2 bases from V and 0 bases from J, leaving 5 bases between. Germline V gives CDR1 MDHEN, CDR2 SYDVKM. The CDR3 DNA is TGTGCCAGCAGTTTAGACTTCTCTGGAAACACCATATATTTT. Amino acid sequence: CASSLDFSGNTIYF.

The rearrangement joins TRBV3-1 (or the pseudogene TRBV3-2) to TRBJ1-1, with 9 positions matching TRBD1. With 4 bases clipped from V and 7 bases from J, the junction kept 10 bases outside the gene matches. From germline, CDR1 is LGHDT and CDR2 YNNKEL (reference sequence). The CDR3 length is 15 residues. CDR3 in DNA: TGTGCCAGCAGCCCCCGGGACAGGGTTATTAATGAAGCTTTCTTT. Protein sequence: CASSPRDRVINEAFF.

The rearrangement links TRBV11-2 to TRBJ2-7; possibly TRBD1 for D (5 bases). Deletions cut 1 base from V and 4 bases from J, with 17 bases between. Germline V gene sequence: CDR1 SGHAT, CDR2 FQNNGV. The CDR3 extends over 16 amino acids. DNA for the CDR3: TGTGCCAGCAGCTTAGTGGTAGGGCAGGGTTTGTACGAGCAGTACTTC. The encoded protein is CASSLVVGQGLYEQYF.

V and J are TRBV29-1 and TRBJ2-2; D is undetermined. The ends were cut back, 4 bases at V and 0 bases at J, with 12 bases in the middle. CDR1 and CDR2 (germline): SQVTM, ANQGSEA. The CDR3 is 15 residues long. The CDR3 sequence: CSVVLRRTNTGELFF. CDR3 coding DNA: TGCAGCGTTGTCTTGAGGCGGACGAACACCGGGGAGCTGTTTTTT.

V is TRBV9 and J is TRBJ1-2, with D perhaps matching TRBD1 (6 bases). The CDR3 runs to 14 residues. Trimming removed 0 bases from V and 5 bases from J, with 11 bases in between. CDR1 is SGDLS and CDR2 is YYNGEE in the germline V gene. CDR3 sequence: CASSVGRTAYGYTF. CDR3 sequence (DNA): TGTGCCAGCAGCGTAGGTAGGACAGCTTATGGCTACACCTTC.

The chain employs TRBV5-1 and TRBJ1-2, with D unresolved. V was cut by 3 bases and J by 5 bases, with 8 bases left in between. CDR1 is SGHRS and CDR2 is YFSETQ in the germline V gene. The CDR3 loop spans 12 amino acids. In DNA, the CDR3 is TGCGCCAGCAGCTCCACCCTATATGGCTACACCTTC. Encoded protein: CASSSTLYGYTF.